This is a list of T cell receptor beta chains from one sample in a study of cytomegalovirus exposure and HLA in healthy donors. Generated by immunoSEQ multiplex PCR, the TCRdb table keeps only in-frame clones and is missing some. The data hold about 190,000 clones, with 77% observed a single time. Sequenced sample: PBMCs. The receptor source for this set is a woman aged 30 to 39 in good health and CMV-seropositive. The conserved cysteine and the conserved F or W are not part of the CDR3 here.

TRBV5-5	ASSLPGQGYNEKLF
TRBV29-1	SVVKLQETQY
TRBV19	ASSILGAGYGYT
TRBV7-2	ASSLASQETQY
TRBV7-8	ASSHGGSSSYEQY
TRBV6-6	ASSSWTGTDEQY
TRBV6-1	ASSVGQMNSPLH
TRBV4-3	ASSGLLNTGELF
TRBV5-8	ASSHRTGRVSTEAF
TRBV15	ATIPDRGRVGEQF
TRBV6-1	ATQSGTSSRQF
TRBV29-1	SVEKRLYNEQF
TRBV5-1	ASSSDIANTGELF
TRBV28	ASNRDRGEKLF
TRBV27	ASRLQGSRTQY
TRBV10-3	AISPETGVHEQF
TRBV7-2	ASSLGQGALGNTIY
TRBV5-1	ASSLVTDTEAF
TRBV27	ASSSYGTTPLEQF
TRBV20-1	SASDLYEQY
TRBV7-8	ASSYRAQGDTQY
TRBV28	ASTIETGIAF
TRBV7-9	ASSLAVVAGAHNEQF
TRBV4-3	ASSQRPGLWNTEAF
TRBV7-9	ASSEGASNQPQH
TRBV5-1	ASSQIPGQGATEAF
TRBV27	ASSLFHLRDSVGSEQY
TRBV5-8	ASSPGPSNQPQH
TRBV5-4	ASSLRQGSTDTQY
TRBV5-6	ASSLAGGAIGQY
TRBV6-5	ATRWGENTEAF
TRBV4-1	ASSQRRDSYNEQF
TRBV4-3	ASSQEYNYNYGYT
TRBV9	ASSQAPGRRDYKQY
TRBV7-2	ASSFSGVEYDTQY
TRBV6-5	ASRTTGLGNQPQH
TRBV12-5	ASGLGQVPETQY
TRBV6-1	ASTPMGLPIYGYT
TRBV28	ASSLLQGAYEQY
TRBV7-2	ASSFIREAEAF
TRBV10-3	AISDSGNPYEQY
TRBV10-2	ASGRLGHYGYT
TRBV28	ASRRRGITDTQY
TRBV10-3	AIRKTGTDNSPLH
TRBV5-4	ASSTDRGKL
TRBV29-1	SVVARGDNQPQH
TRBV28	ATSFSTNRAEAF
TRBV7-9	ASSSQEANTIY
TRBV19	ASSIRLGLSGANVLT
TRBV10-2	ASRAGSVYEQY
TRBV28	ASSTGNPAGYT
TRBV28	ASSLTVFSYEQY
TRBV28	ASSVAGRRDQPQH
TRBV19	ASRSFYEQY
TRBV5-4	ASSRRASGEQY
TRBV5-1	ASSLGPAGEANEQF
TRBV9	ASSAAVEGGKLF
TRBV6-6	ASSDGQSGANVLT
TRBV7-2	ASSLPGLAPPDTQY
TRBV5-1	ASSLLGNSYNEQF